The rows below give T cell receptor beta chains drawn from one sample of a study of T cell responses to AZD1222 COVID-19 vaccine. Clones were read by immunoSEQ multiplex PCR, and TCRdb kept only the in-frame ones, dropping some. Altogether tens of thousands of clones are present, roughly nine tenths being singletons, with the ten largest covering roughly 3.1%. This specimen was peripheral blood, taken 28 days after the second AZD1222 dose. Receptors originate from an adult who received the AZD1222 COVID-19 vaccine. Both conserved end residues are part of each CDR3. The order of the fields is D gene, J gene, clone size, V gene, CDR3 DNA, CDR3 protein. D genes are given only for firm matches. The listing skips clone size in some rows; elsewhere it reads once, few, many or a size class.

D gene: TRBD1
J gene: TRBJ1-4
clone size: .
V gene: TRBV5-6
CDR3 DNA: TGTGCCAGCAGCGCAAAGACAGGGGAAAAACTGTTTTTT
CDR3 protein: CASSAKTGEKLFF

D gene: TRBD2
J gene: TRBJ2-5
clone size: .
V gene: TRBV30
CDR3 DNA: TGTGCCTGGTCGCTCTGGGGAGGGTCCCAGTACTTC
CDR3 protein: CAWSLWGGSQYF

D gene: TRBD1
J gene: TRBJ1-2
clone size: .
V gene: TRBV19
CDR3 DNA: TGTGCCAGTAGTAGTGAACAGGGGGCCCCGAATGGCTACACCTTC
CDR3 protein: CASSSEQGAPNGYTF

D gene: .
J gene: TRBJ2-7
clone size: .
V gene: TRBV11-2
CDR3 DNA: TGTGCCAGCAGCTTAATCAGGGGGGCCCACGAGCAGTACTTC
CDR3 protein: CASSLIRGAHEQYF

D gene: .
J gene: TRBJ1-1
clone size: few
V gene: TRBV15
CDR3 DNA: TGTGCCACCAGCAGAGACCCCACACGGAACACTGAAGCTTTCTTT
CDR3 protein: CATSRDPTRNTEAFF

D gene: .
J gene: TRBJ1-4
clone size: .
V gene: TRBV7-7
CDR3 DNA: TGTGCCAGCAGCTTAGGGGGGGAGAATGAAAAACTGTTTTTT
CDR3 protein: CASSLGGENEKLFF

D gene: .
J gene: TRBJ2-7
clone size: .
V gene: TRBV5-6
CDR3 DNA: TGTGCCAGCAGGGAAGGGGGTCGTTACGAGCAGTACTTC
CDR3 protein: CASREGGRYEQYF

D gene: TRBD1
J gene: TRBJ1-2
clone size: few
V gene: TRBV6-5
CDR3 DNA: TGTGCCAGCAGTCCTAGAGAAGGGGGCCCAGGAGGCTACACCTTC
CDR3 protein: CASSPREGGPGGYTF

D gene: .
J gene: TRBJ1-3
clone size: .
V gene: TRBV19
CDR3 DNA: TGTGCCAGTAGTCGACAGGTCTCTGGAAACACCATATATTTT
CDR3 protein: CASSRQVSGNTIYF

D gene: TRBD1
J gene: TRBJ1-5
clone size: .
V gene: TRBV6-1
CDR3 DNA: TGTGCCAGCAGTGAGTTGACAGGGTATGGCAATCAGCCCCAGCATTTT
CDR3 protein: CASSELTGYGNQPQHF

D gene: .
J gene: TRBJ1-1
clone size: .
V gene: TRBV13
CDR3 DNA: TGTGCCAGCAGCTCCCCCCGGGGGATGAACACTGAAGCTTTCTTT
CDR3 protein: CASSSPRGMNTEAFF

D gene: .
J gene: TRBJ2-1
clone size: .
V gene: TRBV4-1
CDR3 DNA: TGCGCCAGCAGCCAAAACAGCGGACACAACAATGAGCAGTTCTTC
CDR3 protein: CASSQNSGHNNEQFF

D gene: TRBD1
J gene: TRBJ1-1
clone size: .
V gene: TRBV6-2/TRBV6-3
CDR3 DNA: TGTGCCAGCAGTTTGGGGACAGTGAACACTGAAGCTTTCTTT
CDR3 protein: CASSLGTVNTEAFF